These 29 T cell receptor beta chains came from one sample sequenced in a study of beta chain features in type 1 diabetes. Every isolated RNA sample was fully reverse transcribed, so sequencing captured expressed TCRB transcripts. Some clones are missing from TCRdb's copy, which holds only in-frame ones; the method was immunoSEQ multiplex PCR. The sample records hundreds of thousands of clones, roughly 15% being singletons. Source material: naive CD4+ T cells from blood. The receptors shown here come from a man aged 18 to 29 in good health.

This clone came up a few times. The chain combines TRBV4-3 with TRBJ1-2; TRBD1 agrees at 11 bases. V trimming: 4 bases; J trimming: 3 bases; junction bases outside the gene matches: 1. Per germline, CDR1 LGHNA and CDR2 YSLEER. CDR3 length: 14 residues. CDR3 sequence: CASSRDRGYYGYTF. CDR3 coding DNA: TGCGCCAGCAGCCGGGACAGGGGGTACTATGGCTACACCTTC.

This clone has more than one count but fewer than ten. The V call is TRBV5-8, the J call TRBJ1-5, with 11 bases matching TRBD1. V gave up 1 base and J gave up 5 bases; unmatched junction bases: 5. This CDR3 has 16 amino acids. In germline, CDR1 is SGHTS, CDR2 YDEGEE. For the CDR3, the DNA is TGTGCCAGCAGCTTGTTCGGACAGGGGGCCGATCAGCCCCAGCATTTT. Translated, it gives CASSLFGQGADQPQHF.

The chain combines TRBV30 with TRBJ1-3; D not certain. CDR3 length: 15 residues. Trimming stripped 2 bases from V and 0 bases from J, with 11 bases between. Germline values: CDR1 GTSNPN, CDR2 SVGIG (reference sequence). The CDR3: CAWSPPGSSGNTIYF. The CDR3 DNA sequence: TGTGCCTGGAGTCCCCCGGGGAGCTCTGGAAACACCATATATTTT. The variable domain in full, with the rest retrieved from reference TRBV30 and TRBJ1-3, is SQTIHQWPATLVQPVGSPLSLECTVEGTSNPNLYWYRQAAGRGLQLLFYSVGIGQISSEVPQNLSASRPQDRQFILSSKKLLLSDSGFYLCAWSPPGSSGNTIYFGEGSWLTVV.

V and J are TRBV9 and TRBJ2-7; perhaps TRBD1 as D (5 bases). The CDR3 is made up of 14 amino acids. Trimming left V 0 bases short and J 2 bases short, with 9 bases between. The germline V gene has CDR1 SGDLS and CDR2 YYNGEE. This chain's CDR3 is CASSVGRATYEQYF. In nucleotides, the CDR3 is TGTGCCAGCAGCGTAGGCAGGGCTACCTACGAGCAGTACTTC.

V gene TRBV18 combines with J gene TRBJ2-2; TRBD1 matches at 8 bases. V was clipped by 5 bases and J by 1 base; unmatched bases: 3. Germline V gene sequence: CDR1 KGHSH, CDR2 LQKENI. There are 15 residues in the CDR3. The CDR3 bases are TGTGCCAGCTCAAAGGACAGGGTGAACACCGGGGAGCTGTTTTTT. As protein: CASSKDRVNTGELFF. The entire variable domain, with the rest obtained from reference TRBV18 and TRBJ2-2, is as follows: NAGVMQNPRHLVRRRGQEARLRCSPMKGHSHVYWYRQLPEEGLKFMVYLQKENIIDESGMPKERFSAEFPKEGPSILRIQQVVRGDSAAYFCASSKDRVNTGELFFGEGSRLTVL.

This chain joins TRBV28 and TRBJ2-5; TRBD1 matches 7 bases. CDR3 length: 14 amino acids. Trimming cost V 4 bases and J 3 bases; bases outside gene matches: 5. Germline V gene lookup returns CDR1 MDHEN and CDR2 SYDVKM. Here the CDR3 DNA reads TGTGCCAGCAGTTCAGGGGGATTTGAAGAGACCCAGTACTTC. Translated: CASSSGGFEETQYF.

This clone has just a few counts. The junction departs from germline at one end; a sequencing error may be responsible. J is TRBJ1-5 and V is TRBV9; the match to TRBD1 covers 8 bases. Germline-derived CDR1 and CDR2 are SGDLS and YYNGEE. This CDR3 has 15 residues. The CDR3: CASSVGTGSSQPQHF. The CDR3 bases are TGTGCCAGCAGCGTTGGGACAGGTAGCAGTCAGCCCCAGCATTTT.

This clone was counted only a few times. The rearrangement uses TRBV19 and TRBJ2-3; D call uncertain. V lost 3 bases, J lost 3 bases, and 10 bases lay in between. Germline V gives CDR1 LNHDA, CDR2 SQIVND (reference sequence). The CDR3 loop spans 14 amino acids. The CDR3 nucleotides are TGTGCCAGTAGTATCGCTCGTCGTACAGATACGCAGTATTTT. Encoded protein: CASSIARRTDTQYF.

This clone was detected only a few times. This sequence joins TRBV13 and TRBJ2-7; 7 nucleotides match TRBD2. CDR1 and CDR2 from the germline V gene are PRHDT and FYEKMQ (reference sequence). V lost 2 bases and J lost 0; bases outside the gene matches: 4. The CDR3 has 15 amino acids. The CDR3 nucleotides read TGTGCCAGCAGCTTATCCGGGAGGTTCTCCTACGAGCAGTACTTC. Amino acids: CASSLSGRFSYEQYF.

This chain links TRBV29-1 with TRBJ2-2, with 8 bases matching TRBD1. The CDR3 has 14 residues. J lost 3 bases, V lost 4 bases, and 4 bases had no gene match. Germline V gene lookup returns CDR1 SQVTM and CDR2 ANQGSEA. The CDR3 DNA reads as TGCAGCGTTGTGGGACAGGCGCACACCGGGGAGCTGTTTTTT. Amino acids: CSVVGQAHTGELFF.

V is TRBV28 and J is TRBJ1-6; no reliable D call. With 2 bases removed from V and 11 bases from J, the gap between germline ends came to 7 bases. CDR1 MDHEN and CDR2 SYDVKM come from the germline V gene. This CDR3 is 12 amino acids long. The CDR3 is CASSLNAAPLHF. CDR3 nucleotide sequence: TGTGCCAGCAGTTTAAACGCGGCACCCCTCCACTTT.

J is TRBJ1-3 and V is TRBV30; no reliable D call. The CDR3 length is 12 residues. V was clipped by 2 bases and J by 4 bases, with 6 bases between them. Germline CDR1 is GTSNPN and CDR2 is SVGIG (reference sequence). The CDR3 is CAWSRSGNTIYF. The CDR3 nucleotides read TGTGCCTGGAGTCGCTCGGGAAACACCATATATTTT.

CDR3 sequence (DNA): TGTGCCAGCTCATCGCTCGACAGCACAGATACGCAGTATTTT. It specifies CASSSLDSTDTQYF. The rearrangement links TRBV18 to TRBJ2-3; no definite D call. V gave up 5 bases and J gave up 0 bases, with 9 bases separating them. The CDR3 runs to 14 residues. Germline CDR1 is KGHSH and CDR2 is LQKENI.

This clone was observed a few times. V gene TRBV7-2 combines with J gene TRBJ1-5; no clear D gene. The V gene's germline CDR1 is SGHTA and CDR2 FQGNSA. V dropped 1 base and J dropped 3 bases, with 16 bases sitting between them. CDR3 size: 17 residues. The CDR3 DNA reads TGTGCCAGCAGCTTAGTCGCCGGCCCGGGGAACAATCAGCCCCAGCATTTT. Translation gives CASSLVAGPGNNQPQHF.

There are a few counts of this clone. V usage is TRBV7-9 and J usage is TRBJ1-4; tentatively, D is TRBD1 (6 bases). V gave up 4 bases and J gave up 0 bases, with 21 bases separating them. The CDR3 contains 19 residues. Germline V gene data show CDR1 as SEHNR and CDR2 as FQNEAQ (reference sequence). The CDR3 loop reads CASSSQGHGRSATNEKLFF. CDR3 coding DNA: TGTGCCAGCAGCTCACAGGGACATGGGCGATCCGCAACTAATGAAAAACTGTTTTTT.

This clone was detected a few times. This chain connects TRBV4-3 to TRBJ1-6, with unresolved D. The germline V gene has CDR1 LGHNA and CDR2 YSLEER. This CDR3 spans 18 amino acids. Trimming shortened V by 0 bases and J by 5 bases, and 17 bases separated the two germline ends. The CDR3 nucleotides read TGCGCCAGCAGCCAAGAGGTCCCCTTAATAGCGAATAATTCACCCCTCCACTTT. The encoded protein is CASSQEVPLIANNSPLHF.

This clone was detected only a few times. This chain uses TRBV2 with TRBJ1-5; 9 bases align to TRBD1. Germline assignment: CDR1 SNHLY and CDR2 FYNNEI. V gave up 6 bases and J gave up 3 bases; unmatched junction bases: 6. The CDR3 is 15 residues long. CDR3 sequence: CASRGTGSDNQPQHF. The DNA for the CDR3 is TGTGCCAGCAGAGGGACAGGGTCGGACAATCAGCCCCAGCATTTT.

V is TRBV30 and J is TRBJ2-5; D gene uncertain. CDR3 length equals 12 residues. V lost 0 bases and J lost 7, with 9 bases in between. Germline-derived CDR1 and CDR2 are GTSNPN and SVGIG (reference sequence). In DNA, the CDR3 is TGTGCCTGGAGTGTTTTCCTGGGGACCCAGTACTTC. Residues: CAWSVFLGTQYF.

The J gene is TRBJ2-7, the V gene TRBV18; weak D call: TRBD1 (6 bases). The V gene lost 9 bases and the J gene lost 4 bases, with 16 bases spanning the gap. The CDR3 loop spans 13 amino acids. CDR1 KGHSH and CDR2 LQKENI come from the germline V gene. CDR3: CASSNRDKYEQYF. The CDR3 DNA follows: TGTGCCAGTAGTAACCGGGACAAATACGAGCAGTACTTC.

This clone was counted only a few times. This chain links TRBV5-1 with TRBJ2-7; no clear D. This CDR3 has 12 amino acids. V lost 5 bases and J lost 2, with 8 bases in between. CDR1 and CDR2 (germline): SGHRS, YFSETQ. The DNA for the CDR3 is TGCGCCAGCAGGGCAGACGCCTACGAGCAGTACTTC. It translates to CASRADAYEQYF.

This clone was observed a handful of times. V gene TRBV18 combines with J gene TRBJ2-7; 7 bases are a match to TRBD1. Germline CDR1 KGHSH, CDR2 LQKENI. The V gene end was trimmed by 2 bases and the J gene end by 4 bases; junction bases not matched to a gene: 5. CDR3 length: 14 residues. The CDR3 spells CASSPTGVGYEQYF. The CDR3 coding sequence is TGTGCCAGCTCACCAACAGGGGTTGGGTACGAGCAGTACTTC.

This clone was seen a handful of times. The V and J genes are TRBV7-2 and TRBJ2-7; 8 nucleotides line up with TRBD2. Germline V CDR1 and CDR2: SGHTA, FQGNSA. CDR3 length: 15 amino acids. V lost 7 bases to trimming and J lost 4 bases; unmatched junction nucleotides: 12. CDR3 sequence (DNA): TGTGCCAGCATCCCCCCCGGGACTAGGGATTACGAGCAGTACTTC. It specifies CASIPPGTRDYEQYF.

This sequence joins TRBV4-3 and TRBJ2-5, with D perhaps matching TRBD2 (6 bases). The CDR3 extends over 15 amino acids. Germline CDR1 reads LGHNA; CDR2 reads YSLEER. Trimming took 0 bases from V and 5 from J, leaving 13 bases between them. The DNA of the CDR3 is TGCGCCAGCAGCCAAGATCTATGGGGGGAGGAGACCCAGTACTTC. It codes for CASSQDLWGEETQYF.

This clone appeared a few times. This sequence joins TRBV5-1 and TRBJ2-3, with D tentatively TRBD1 (6 bases). The CDR3 runs 14 residues. CDR1 is SGHRS and CDR2 is YFSETQ in the germline V gene. V dropped 0 bases and J dropped 5 bases, with 10 bases sitting between them. DNA of the CDR3: TGCGCCAGCAGCTTGGTACAGGGAGTAGATACGCAGTATTTT. It translates to CASSLVQGVDTQYF.

DNA of the CDR3: TGTGCCAGCAGCTTGGAATGGGCTCGGAACACTGAAGCTTTCTTT. This encodes CASSLEWARNTEAFF. This chain connects TRBV5-4 to TRBJ1-1; no clear D gene. V lost 0 bases to trimming and J lost 1 base, with 10 bases between them. Germline V gene sequence: CDR1 SGHNT, CDR2 YYREEE (reference sequence). The CDR3 covers 15 residues.

On this clone: This sample also contains other DNA sequences that code for the same CDR3. J is TRBJ2-3 and V is TRBV9; D not certain. The CDR3 has 12 residues. V was cut by 4 bases and J by 1 base, with 4 bases left in between. The germline V gene encodes CDR1 SGDLS and CDR2 YYNGEE. The CDR3 bases are TGTGCCAGCAGCTCGGGCACAGATACGCAGTATTTT. It codes for CASSSGTDTQYF.

Remarks on this clone: Sequence at one end of the junction differs from germline and may be a read error. The chain couples TRBV6-5 to TRBJ2-5, with D hard to call. Per germline, CDR1 MNHEY and CDR2 SVGAGI. The CDR3 totals 13 residues. Here the CDR3 reads CASSPTLTGTPHF. In DNA, the CDR3 is TGTGCCAGCAGTCCGACACTAACCGGCACCCCGCACTTC.

CDR3 region: CASSLSLLGNQPQHF. CDR3 bases: TGTGCCAGCAGTTTATCCCTGCTAGGCAATCAGCCCCAGCATTTT. This chain joins TRBV28 and TRBJ1-5; no definite D call. V lost 1 base and J lost 2, with 9 bases in between. Germline CDR1 reads MDHEN; CDR2 reads SYDVKM. This CDR3 region has 15 residues.

This clone was found a few times. The chain combines TRBV2 with TRBJ1-1, with TRBD1 as a possible D gene (6 bases). This CDR3 has 15 residues. Trimming removed 2 bases from V and 4 bases from J, with 14 bases in between. Germline loops: CDR1 SNHLY, CDR2 FYNNEI. The CDR3 region has the DNA TGTGCCAGCAGTGAATTGGGGGGGCGCATCACTGAAGCTTTCTTT. Protein product: CASSELGGRITEAFF.